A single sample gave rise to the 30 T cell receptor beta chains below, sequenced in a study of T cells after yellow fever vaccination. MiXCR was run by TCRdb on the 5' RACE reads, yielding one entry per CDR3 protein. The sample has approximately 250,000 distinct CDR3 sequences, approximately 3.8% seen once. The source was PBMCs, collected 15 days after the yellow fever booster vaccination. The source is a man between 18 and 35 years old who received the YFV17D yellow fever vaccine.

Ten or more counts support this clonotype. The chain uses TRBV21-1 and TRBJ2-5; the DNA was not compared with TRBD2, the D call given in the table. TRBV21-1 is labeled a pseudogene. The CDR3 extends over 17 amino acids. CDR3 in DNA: TGTGCCAGCAGCAAAGATATGAGGGAGAAAGAGGGAGAGACCCAGTACTTC. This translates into CASSKDMREKEGETQYF.

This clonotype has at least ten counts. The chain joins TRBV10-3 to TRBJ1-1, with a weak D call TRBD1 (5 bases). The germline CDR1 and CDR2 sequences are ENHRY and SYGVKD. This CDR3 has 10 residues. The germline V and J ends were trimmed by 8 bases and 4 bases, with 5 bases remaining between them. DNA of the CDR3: TGTGCCATCGGGACCACTGAAGCTTTCTTT. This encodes CAIGTTEAFF.

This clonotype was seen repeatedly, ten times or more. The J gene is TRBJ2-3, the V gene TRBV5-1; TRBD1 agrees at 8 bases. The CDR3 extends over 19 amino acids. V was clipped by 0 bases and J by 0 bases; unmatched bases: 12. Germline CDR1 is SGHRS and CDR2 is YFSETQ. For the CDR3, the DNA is TGCGCCAGCAGCTTGGGTGGACAGGGACCGAGGACTAGCACAGATACGCAGTATTTT. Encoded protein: CASSLGGQGPRTSTDTQYF.

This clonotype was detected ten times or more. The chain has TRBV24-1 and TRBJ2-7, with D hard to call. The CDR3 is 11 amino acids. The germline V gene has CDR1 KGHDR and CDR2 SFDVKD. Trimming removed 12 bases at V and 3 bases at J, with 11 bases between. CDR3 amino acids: CAPEEIYEQYV. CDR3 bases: TGTGCCCCAGAGGAGATCTACGAGCAGTACGTC.

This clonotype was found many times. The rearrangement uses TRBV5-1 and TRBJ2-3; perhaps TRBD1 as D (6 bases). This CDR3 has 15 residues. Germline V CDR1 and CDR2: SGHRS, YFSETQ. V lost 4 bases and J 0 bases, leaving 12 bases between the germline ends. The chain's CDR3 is CASSPGQTSTDTQYF. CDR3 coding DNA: TGCGCCAGCAGCCCAGGACAGACTAGCACAGATACGCAGTATTTT.

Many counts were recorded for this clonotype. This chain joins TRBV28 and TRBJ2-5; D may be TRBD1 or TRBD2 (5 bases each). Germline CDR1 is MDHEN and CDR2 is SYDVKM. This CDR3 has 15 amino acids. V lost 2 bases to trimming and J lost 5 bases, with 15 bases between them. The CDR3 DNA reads TGTGCCAGCAGTTTAAGGGGTCACGGGGTTGAGACCCAGTACTTC. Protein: CASSLRGHGVETQYF.

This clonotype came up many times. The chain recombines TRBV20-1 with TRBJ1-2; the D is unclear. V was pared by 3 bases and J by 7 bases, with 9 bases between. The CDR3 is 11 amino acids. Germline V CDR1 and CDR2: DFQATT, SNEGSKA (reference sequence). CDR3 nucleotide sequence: TGCAGTGCTAGTCTTCGGTCTGGCTACACCTTC. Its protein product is CSASLRSGYTF.

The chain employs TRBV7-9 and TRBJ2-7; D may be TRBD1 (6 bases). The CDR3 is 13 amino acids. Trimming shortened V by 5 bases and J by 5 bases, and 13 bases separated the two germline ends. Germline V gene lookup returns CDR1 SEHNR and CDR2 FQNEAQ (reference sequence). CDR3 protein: CASSVYAGDEQYF. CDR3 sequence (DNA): TGTGCCAGCAGCGTGTATGCAGGGGACGAGCAGTACTTC.

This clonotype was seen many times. The CDR3 reads CASSLRGYTGELFF. CDR3 sequence (DNA): TGCGCCAGCAGCCTGCGGGGTTACACCGGGGAGCTGTTTTTT. This chain joins TRBV5-1 and TRBJ2-2, with D perhaps matching TRBD2 (6 bases). Germline CDR1 SGHRS, CDR2 YFSETQ. The CDR3 spans 14 residues. V lost 4 bases and J lost 3, with 10 bases in between.

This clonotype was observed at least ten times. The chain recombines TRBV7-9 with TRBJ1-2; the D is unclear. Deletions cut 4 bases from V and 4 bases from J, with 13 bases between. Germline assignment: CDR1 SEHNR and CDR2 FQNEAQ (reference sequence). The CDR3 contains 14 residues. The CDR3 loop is CASSSGLGFYGYTF. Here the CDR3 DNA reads TGTGCCAGCAGCTCTGGGCTGGGTTTCTATGGCTACACCTTC.

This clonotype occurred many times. In DNA, the CDR3 is TGCGCCAGCAGCCTCGCGTCCAGGGCCGACACTGAAGCTTTCTTT. Translating it yields CASSLASRADTEAFF. This rearrangement joins TRBV5-1 to TRBJ1-1; possibly TRBD1 for D (5 bases). This CDR3 contains 15 residues. Germline V gene sequence: CDR1 SGHRS, CDR2 YFSETQ. V shed 4 bases and J shed 3 bases, with 16 bases lying between them. Looking up the rest from reference TRBV5-1 and TRBJ1-1 gives the full variable domain: KAGVTQTPRYLIKTRGQQVTLSCSPISGHRSVSWYQQTPGQGLQFLFEYFSETQRNKGNFPGRFSGRQFSNSRSEMNVSTLELGDSALYLCASSLASRADTEAFFGQGTRLTVV.

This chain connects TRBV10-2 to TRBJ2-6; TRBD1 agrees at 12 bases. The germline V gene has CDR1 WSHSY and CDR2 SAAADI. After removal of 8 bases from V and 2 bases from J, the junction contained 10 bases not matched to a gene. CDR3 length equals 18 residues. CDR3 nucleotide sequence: TGCGCCAGCGCCCCAAGTGGGACAGGGGGCACTGGGGCCAACGTCCTGACTTTC. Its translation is CASAPSGTGGTGANVLTF.

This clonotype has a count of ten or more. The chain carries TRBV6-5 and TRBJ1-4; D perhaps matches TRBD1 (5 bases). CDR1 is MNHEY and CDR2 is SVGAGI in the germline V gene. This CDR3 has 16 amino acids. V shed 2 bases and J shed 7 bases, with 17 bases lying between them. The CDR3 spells CASSYLGGAPGEKLFF. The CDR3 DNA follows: TGTGCCAGCAGTTACCTCGGCGGGGCGCCTGGTGAAAAACTGTTTTTT.

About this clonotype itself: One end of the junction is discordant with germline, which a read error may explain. The CDR3 nucleotides read TGTGCCTGCAGCCAAGACATAGGGCAGCCCGAGCATTTT. The encoded protein is CACSQDIGQPEHF. The chain recombines TRBV7-3 with TRBJ1-5; unclear D gene. CDR1 and CDR2 (germline): SGHTA, FQGTGA. This CDR3 is 13 amino acids long.

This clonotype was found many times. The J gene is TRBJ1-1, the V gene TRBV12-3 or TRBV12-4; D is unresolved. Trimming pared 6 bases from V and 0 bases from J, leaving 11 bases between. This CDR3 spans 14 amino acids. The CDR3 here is CASSSPGMNTEAFF. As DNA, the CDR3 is TGTGCCAGCAGCTCCCCGGGGATGAACACTGAAGCTTTCTTT.

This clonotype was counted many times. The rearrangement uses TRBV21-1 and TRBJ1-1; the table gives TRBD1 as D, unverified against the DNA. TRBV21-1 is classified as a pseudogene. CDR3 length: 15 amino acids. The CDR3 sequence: CASSKAPGQGPEAFF. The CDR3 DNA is TGTGCCAGCAGCAAAGCCCCGGGACAGGGACCCGAAGCTTTCTTT.

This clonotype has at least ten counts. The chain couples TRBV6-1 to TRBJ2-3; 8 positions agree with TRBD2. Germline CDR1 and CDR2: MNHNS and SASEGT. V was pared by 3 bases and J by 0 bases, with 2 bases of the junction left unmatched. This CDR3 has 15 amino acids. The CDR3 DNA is TGTGCCAGCAGTGAGACTAGCGAGAGCACAGATACGCAGTATTTT. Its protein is CASSETSESTDTQYF.

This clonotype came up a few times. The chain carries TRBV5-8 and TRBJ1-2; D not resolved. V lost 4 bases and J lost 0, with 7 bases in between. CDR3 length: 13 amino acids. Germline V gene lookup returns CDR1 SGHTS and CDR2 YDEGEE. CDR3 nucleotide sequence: TGTGCCAGCAGCGAAAGGTCTAACTATGGCTACACCTTC. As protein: CASSERSNYGYTF.

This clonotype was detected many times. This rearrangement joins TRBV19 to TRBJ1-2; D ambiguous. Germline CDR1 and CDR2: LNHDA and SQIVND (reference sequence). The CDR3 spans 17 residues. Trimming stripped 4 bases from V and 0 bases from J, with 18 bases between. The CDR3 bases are TGTGCCAGTAGTAAGGCTGGGTCGGTATTTTCTAACTATGGCTACACCTTC. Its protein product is CASSKAGSVFSNYGYTF. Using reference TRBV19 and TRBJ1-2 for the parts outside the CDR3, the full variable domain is DGGITQSPKYLFRKEGQNVTLSCEQNLNHDAMYWYRQDPGQGLRLIYYSQIVNDFQKGDIAEGYSVSREKKESFPLTVTSAQKNPTAFYLCASSKAGSVFSNYGYTFGSGTRLTVV.

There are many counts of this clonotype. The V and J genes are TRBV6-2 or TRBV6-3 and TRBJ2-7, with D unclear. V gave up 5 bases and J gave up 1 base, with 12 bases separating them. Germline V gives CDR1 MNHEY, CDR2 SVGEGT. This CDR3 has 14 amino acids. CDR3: CASSQDGTSYEQYF. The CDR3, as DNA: TGTGCCAGCAGTCAGGACGGTACTTCCTACGAGCAGTACTTC.

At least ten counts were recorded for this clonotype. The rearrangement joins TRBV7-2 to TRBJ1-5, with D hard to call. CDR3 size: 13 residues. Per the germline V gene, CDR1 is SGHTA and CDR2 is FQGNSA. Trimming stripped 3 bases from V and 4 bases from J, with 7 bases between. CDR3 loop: CASSFYFNQPQHF. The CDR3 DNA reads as TGTGCCAGCAGCTTCTATTTTAATCAGCCCCAGCATTTT. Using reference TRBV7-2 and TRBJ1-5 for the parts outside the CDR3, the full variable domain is GAGVSQSPSNKVTEKGKDVELRCDPISGHTALYWYRQSLGQGLEFLIYFQGNSAPDKSGLPSDRFSAERTGGSVSTLTIQRTQQEDSAVYLCASSFYFNQPQHFGDGTRLSIL.

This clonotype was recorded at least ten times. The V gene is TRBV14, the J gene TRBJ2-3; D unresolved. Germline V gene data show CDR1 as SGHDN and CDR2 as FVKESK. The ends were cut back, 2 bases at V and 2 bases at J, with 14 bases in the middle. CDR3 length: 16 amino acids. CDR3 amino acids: CASSQRTTTFTDTQYF. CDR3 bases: TGTGCCAGCAGCCAACGGACCACCACCTTCACAGATACGCAGTATTTT.

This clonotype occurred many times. In DNA, the CDR3 is TGTGCCAGCAGCGCGCAACAGGGTTTCACCGGGGAGCTGTTTTTT. This sequence encodes CASSAQQGFTGELFF. The rearrangement links TRBV9 to TRBJ2-2, with D perhaps matching TRBD1 (6 bases). V was clipped by 3 bases and J by 4 bases, with 13 bases between them. Germline CDR1 and CDR2: SGDLS and YYNGEE. The CDR3 covers 15 residues.

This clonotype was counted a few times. This CDR3 is CSAWAGPESRNTIYF. The CDR3 region has the DNA TGCAGTGCCTGGGCGGGTCCGGAATCTCGAAACACCATATATTTT. The rearrangement links TRBV20-1 to TRBJ1-3; D unresolved. Trimming shortened V by 6 bases and J by 5 bases, and 20 bases separated the two germline ends. CDR3 length: 15 residues. Germline V gene lookup returns CDR1 DFQATT and CDR2 SNEGSKA (reference sequence).

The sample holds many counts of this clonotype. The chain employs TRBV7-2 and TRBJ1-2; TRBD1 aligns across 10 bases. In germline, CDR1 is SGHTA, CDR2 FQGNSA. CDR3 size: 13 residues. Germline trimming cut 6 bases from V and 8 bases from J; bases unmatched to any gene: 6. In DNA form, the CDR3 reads TGTGCCAGCAGGGGGACAGGGGCGCAGGGCTACACCTTC. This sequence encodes CASRGTGAQGYTF.

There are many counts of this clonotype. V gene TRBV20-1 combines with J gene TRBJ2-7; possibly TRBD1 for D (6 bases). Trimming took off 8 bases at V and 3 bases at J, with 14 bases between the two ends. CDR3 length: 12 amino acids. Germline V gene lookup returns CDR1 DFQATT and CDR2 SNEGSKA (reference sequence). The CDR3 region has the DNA TGCAGTCCGCAGGGGCTTGGCTACGAGCAGTACTTC. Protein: CSPQGLGYEQYF.

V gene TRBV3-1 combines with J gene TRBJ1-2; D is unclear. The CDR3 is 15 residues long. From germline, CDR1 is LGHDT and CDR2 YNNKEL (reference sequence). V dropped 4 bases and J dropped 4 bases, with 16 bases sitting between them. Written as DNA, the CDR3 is TGTGCCAGCAGCCCCCGGGTGAAAGTGCTCTATGGCTACACCTTC. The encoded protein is CASSPRVKVLYGYTF. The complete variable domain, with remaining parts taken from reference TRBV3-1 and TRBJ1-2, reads DTAVSQTPKYLVTQMGNDKSIKCEQNLGHDTMYWYKQDSKKFLKIMFSYNNKELIINETVPNRFSPKSPDKAHLNLHINSLELGDSAVYFCASSPRVKVLYGYTFGSGTRLTVV.

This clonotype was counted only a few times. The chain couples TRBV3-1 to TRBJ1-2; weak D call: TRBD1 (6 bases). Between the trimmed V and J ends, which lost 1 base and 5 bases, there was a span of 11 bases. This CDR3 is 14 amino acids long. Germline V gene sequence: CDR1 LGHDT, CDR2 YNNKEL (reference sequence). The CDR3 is CASSQAPGEYGYTF. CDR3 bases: TGTGCCAGCAGCCAAGCTCCAGGGGAGTATGGCTACACCTTC.

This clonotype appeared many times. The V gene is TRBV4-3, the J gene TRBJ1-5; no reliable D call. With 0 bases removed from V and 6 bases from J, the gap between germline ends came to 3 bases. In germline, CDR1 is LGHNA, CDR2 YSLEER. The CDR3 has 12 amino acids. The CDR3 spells CASSQEGQPQHF. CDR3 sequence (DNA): TGCGCCAGCAGCCAAGAGGGTCAGCCCCAGCATTTT.

For the CDR3, the DNA is TGTGCCAGCAGCTCGCGGACTAGCTCCGACACCGGGGAGCTGTTTTTT. This codes for CASSSRTSSDTGELFF. The chain has TRBV7-8 and TRBJ2-2; 8 bases are shared with TRBD2. Per the germline V gene, CDR1 is SGHVS and CDR2 is FQNEAQ. Trimming at V came to 4 bases and at J to 3 bases, leaving 7 bases not matched to a gene. The CDR3 consists of 16 residues.